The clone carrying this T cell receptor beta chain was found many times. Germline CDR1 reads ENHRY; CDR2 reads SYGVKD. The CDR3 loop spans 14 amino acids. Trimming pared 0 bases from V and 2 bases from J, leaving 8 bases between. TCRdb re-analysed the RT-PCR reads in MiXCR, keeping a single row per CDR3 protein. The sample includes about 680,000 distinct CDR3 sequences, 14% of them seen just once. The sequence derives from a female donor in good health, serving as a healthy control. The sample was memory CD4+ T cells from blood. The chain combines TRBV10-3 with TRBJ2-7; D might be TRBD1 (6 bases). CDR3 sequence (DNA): TGTGCCATCAGTGAGTCGACAGGCCCCTACGAGCAGTACTTC. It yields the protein CAISESTGPYEQYF.